One and the same sample provided the 19 T cell receptor beta chains below, sequenced in a study of T cell repertoires in cytomegalovirus infection. One entry per CDR3 protein results from TCRdb running MiXCR on the reads. The top ten hold roughly 13% of the sample, which has 450,000 to 650,000 distinct CDR3 sequences, more than 20% seen once. The material sequenced was PBMCs. The receptors derive from a human donor in good health (CMV status not recorded). Some clones in this sample may be carry-over from other donors' samples.

This clonotype turned up a few times. The rearrangement links TRBV6-6 to TRBJ1-3; D possibly corresponds to TRBD1 (5 bases). The CDR3 is 15 amino acids. Germline V lookup: CDR1 MNHNY, CDR2 SVGAGI (reference sequence). Trimming took off 7 bases at V and 0 bases at J, with 13 bases between the two ends. The DNA for the CDR3 is TGTGCCAGCACTGGGGCCGGGGGCTCTGGAAACACCATATATTTT. Protein: CASTGAGGSGNTIYF.

The CDR3 bases are TGTGCCAGCAGCCTATTAGACCGAGGCTCTGGAAACACCATATATTTT. Its protein product is CASSLLDRGSGNTIYF. The gene calls are TRBV7-3 and TRBJ1-3; D is unclear. V lost 5 bases and J lost 0, with 14 bases in between. Germline CDR1 and CDR2: SGHTA and FQGTGA. The CDR3 has 16 amino acids.

This chain connects TRBV7-8 to TRBJ2-3; D remains ambiguous. Deletions cut 1 base from V and 4 bases from J, with 6 bases between. The CDR3 loop spans 13 amino acids. Germline loops: CDR1 SGHVS, CDR2 FQNEAQ. The CDR3 bases are TGTGCCAGCAGCTTAGGTTATTCAGATACGCAGTATTTT. Its translation is CASSLGYSDTQYF.

This clonotype has more than one count but fewer than ten. The chain couples TRBV7-2 to TRBJ1-1; the match to TRBD1 covers 8 bases. This CDR3 contains 15 residues. The germline CDR1 and CDR2 sequences are SGHTA and FQGNSA. V gave up 5 bases and J gave up 2 bases; unmatched junction bases: 7. In DNA, the CDR3 is TGTGCCAGCAGCGTTGGACAGGGATTAAACACTGAAGCTTTCTTT. It encodes CASSVGQGLNTEAFF.

The gene calls are TRBV5-4 and TRBJ1-1; D gene unclear. Trimming removed 3 bases from V and 3 bases from J, with 9 bases in between. Germline CDR1 SGHNT, CDR2 YYREEE (reference sequence). This CDR3 contains 13 residues. CDR3 coding DNA: TGTGCCAGCAGCTCTACGCGGTACACTGAAGCTTTCTTT. Encoded protein: CASSSTRYTEAFF.

The chain combines TRBV27 with TRBJ1-5; 7 bases match TRBD1. Germline values: CDR1 MNHEY, CDR2 SMNVEV (reference sequence). The CDR3 has 15 amino acids. Trimming took 3 bases from V and 7 from J; bases not matched to a gene: 9. DNA for the CDR3: TGTGCCAGCAGTTTGATCGTAGGGGACAGCCAGCCCCAGCATTTT. Translation: CASSLIVGDSQPQHF.

The chain uses TRBV2 and TRBJ2-7, with D possibly matching TRBD1 (6 bases). The length of the CDR3 is 13 residues. V was pared by 9 bases and J by 1 base, with 13 bases between. Germline V gives CDR1 SNHLY, CDR2 FYNNEI. The CDR3 spells CASRRGPSYEQYV. The CDR3 DNA reads TGTGCCAGTCGCAGGGGACCTTCCTACGAGCAGTACGTC.

In this sample, this clonotype turned up a few times. The genes are TRBV20-1 and TRBJ1-2; no clear D gene. CDR1 is DFQATT, CDR2 SNEGSKA, per germline (reference sequence). Trimming removed 5 bases from V and 4 bases from J, with 11 bases in between. The CDR3 totals 12 residues. The CDR3 sequence is CSAAAEVYGYTF. DNA for the CDR3: TGCAGTGCTGCAGCAGAAGTCTATGGCTACACCTTC.

The rearrangement joins TRBV20-1 to TRBJ1-5, with D maybe TRBD1 (6 bases). This CDR3 has 15 amino acids. Deletions cut 3 bases from V and 2 bases from J, with 14 bases between. CDR1 is DFQATT and CDR2 is SNEGSKA in the germline V gene (reference sequence). CDR3 nucleotides: TGCAGTGCTAGTTGGGGGGGCACTGGCAATCAGCCCCAGCATTTT. This translates into CSASWGGTGNQPQHF.

The V call is TRBV7-4, the J call TRBJ1-1, with D possibly TRBD1 on 6 matching bases. The V gene lost 5 bases and the J gene lost 1 base, with 11 bases spanning the gap. The CDR3 is 14 amino acids. The germline V gene has CDR1 SGHVT and CDR2 SQSDAQ. DNA for the CDR3: TGTGCCAGCAGCCCTGCAGGGGCGAACACTGAAGCTTTCTTT. Residues: CASSPAGANTEAFF.

The chain combines TRBV6-2 or TRBV6-3 with TRBJ2-1; D unclear. This CDR3 is 15 amino acids long. V lost 2 bases and J lost 4, with 12 bases in between. Per germline, CDR1 MNHEY and CDR2 SVGEGT. The CDR3 coding sequence is TGTGCCAGCAGTTACGAGTTACCTCCATACAATGAGCAGTTCTTC. It translates to CASSYELPPYNEQFF.

This clonotype showed up many times. This chain uses TRBV7-2 with TRBJ2-1, with 8 bases identical to TRBD2. The CDR3 contains 18 residues. Germline loops: CDR1 SGHTA, CDR2 FQGNSA. J was trimmed by 4 bases and V by 3 bases; bases with no gene match: 14. CDR3 in amino acids: CASSFRESLAGFYNEQFF. DNA of the CDR3: TGTGCCAGCAGCTTTCGAGAGAGTCTAGCGGGCTTTTACAATGAGCAGTTCTTC.

This clonotype was seen at least ten times. The gene calls are TRBV12-3 or TRBV12-4 and TRBJ1-5; D perhaps matches TRBD1 (6 bases). V lost 6 bases and J lost 5, with 11 bases in between. There are 13 residues in the CDR3. CDR3 in amino acids: CASSTQGHQPQHF. In DNA form, the CDR3 reads TGTGCCAGCAGCACACAGGGTCATCAGCCCCAGCATTTT.

This clonotype was found many times. This chain links TRBV7-6 with TRBJ2-2, with TRBD2 matching over 7 bases. V was clipped by 2 bases and J by 7 bases; unmatched bases: 10. From germline, CDR1 is SGHVS and CDR2 FNYEAQ. The CDR3 has 16 residues. The CDR3 spells CASSLNAYPGGGELFF. CDR3 coding DNA: TGTGCCAGCAGCTTAAATGCTTATCCGGGGGGCGGGGAGCTGTTTTTT. The whole variable domain, filled in from reference TRBV7-6 and TRBJ2-2, reads GAGVSQSPRYKVTKRGQDVALRCDPISGHVSLYWYRQALGQGPEFLTYFNYEAQQDKSGLPNDRFSAERPEGSISTLTIQRTEQRDSAMYRCASSLNAYPGGGELFFGEGSRLTVL.

The chain has TRBV5-1 and TRBJ2-7, with 7 bases aligning to TRBD1. After removal of 0 bases from V and 2 bases from J, the junction contained 5 bases not matched to a gene. Per the germline V gene, CDR1 is SGHRS and CDR2 is YFSETQ. This CDR3 has 15 amino acids. CDR3 in DNA: TGCGCCAGCAGCTTGGGCGCAGGGGGAACCTACGAGCAGTACTTC. Its translation: CASSLGAGGTYEQYF.

The chain uses TRBV5-1 and TRBJ2-1, with 10 nucleotides matching TRBD2. V shed 5 bases, J shed 9 bases, and the junction held 5 bases outside the gene matches. Germline assignment: CDR1 SGHRS and CDR2 YFSETQ. CDR3 length equals 13 residues. CDR3 protein: CASRLAGPGEQFF. The CDR3, as DNA: TGCGCCAGCAGACTAGCGGGGCCCGGTGAGCAGTTCTTC.

This chain joins TRBV10-3 and TRBJ1-2; no firm D call. The CDR3 is made up of 12 amino acids. The germline V gene has CDR1 ENHRY and CDR2 SYGVKD. The ends were cut back, 3 bases at V and 4 bases at J, with 6 bases in the middle. CDR3 coding DNA: TGTGCCATCAGTGAAGGGAGCTATGGCTACACCTTC. It encodes CAISEGSYGYTF.

CDR3 residues: CASSLPGLAGAGANVLTF. The DNA of the CDR3 is TGTGCCAGCAGTTTACCCGGACTAGCGGGAGCTGGGGCCAACGTCCTGACTTTC. The chain recombines TRBV12-3 or TRBV12-4 with TRBJ2-6, with 13 bases aligning to TRBD2. This CDR3 is built from 18 residues. V lost 2 bases and J lost 2; bases outside the gene matches: 3.

The rearrangement uses TRBV4-1 and TRBJ2-7, with 7 bases lining up with TRBD1. The CDR3 sequence is 15 residues long. CDR1 and CDR2 (germline): MGHRA, YSYEKL. J was trimmed by 0 bases and V by 3 bases; bases with no gene match: 5. CDR3 in DNA: TGCGCCAGCAGCCAGCGACAGGGTGCCTCCTACGAGCAGTACTTC. Encoded protein: CASSQRQGASYEQYF.